One sample yielded the 32 T cell receptor beta chains listed below, sequenced in a study of long-term antiretroviral therapy in people with HIV (dated by TCRdb to about 2022). The immunoSEQ hsTCRB v3.0 assay was used at survey level resolution for TRB variable region sequencing. TCRdb took over this immuneACCESS table, retaining in-frame rearrangements with V and J assigned. Such tables are incomplete; in checked studies, under half of the missing clones stem from an unresolved V gene, and the remainder is unexplained. The sample table shows over 20,000 clones, and 80% to 90% are seen once. About 3.5% of the sample lies in the top ten. Sequenced material: unsorted PBMCs, taken 2.6 years after starting antiretroviral therapy. The source is a woman aged 45-65 years with HIV.

The J gene is TRBJ1-2, the V gene TRBV4-3, with D possibly TRBD1 on 5 matching bases. With 0 bases removed from V and 6 bases from J, the gap between germline ends came to 14 bases. CDR1 and CDR2 (germline): LGHNA, YSLEER. CDR3 size: 15 residues. CDR3 DNA: TGCGCCAGCAGCCAAGATTCAGGGCGGAGGGATGGCTACACCTTC. It specifies CASSQDSGRRDGYTF.

The chain links TRBV15 to TRBJ1-2, with D possibly TRBD1 on 6 matching bases. This CDR3 has 14 amino acids. V shed 1 base and J shed 4 bases, with 10 bases lying between them. The germline gives CDR1 LNHNV, CDR2 YYDKDF (reference sequence). The CDR3 loop reads CATSRGSGAYGYTF. The CDR3 DNA follows: TGTGCCACCAGCAGAGGATCAGGGGCCTATGGCTACACCTTC.

This clone is a singleton in its sample. This chain links TRBV19 with TRBJ2-6; perhaps TRBD1 as D (5 bases). Germline lookup yields CDR1 LNHDA and CDR2 SQIVND (reference sequence). CDR3 size: 18 residues. V lost 2 bases to trimming and J lost 3 bases, with 17 bases between them. The DNA for the CDR3 is TGTGCCAGTAGTATAAATGGGGCAGGGTTAAATGGGGCCAACGTCCTGACTTTC. Translating gives CASSINGAGLNGANVLTF. The full variable domain, rest sourced from reference TRBV19 and TRBJ2-6, is DGGITQSPKYLFRKEGQNVTLSCEQNLNHDAMYWYRQDPGQGLRLIYYSQIVNDFQKGDIAEGYSVSREKKESFPLTVTSAQKNPTAFYLCASSINGAGLNGANVLTFGAGSRLTVL.

The V and J genes are TRBV4-1 and TRBJ2-2; D may be TRBD2 (5 bases). V shed 0 bases and J shed 6 bases, with 14 bases lying between them. CDR3 size: 16 residues. The germline V gene encodes CDR1 MGHRA and CDR2 YSYEKL. The CDR3 reads CASSQDHKGEAGELFF. CDR3 nucleotide sequence: TGCGCCAGCAGCCAAGATCATAAGGGAGAGGCCGGGGAGCTGTTTTTT.

For the CDR3, the DNA is TGCGCCAGCAGCAGGCTAGCGGGAACCGGGGCCAACGTCCTGACTTTC. Translation: CASSRLAGTGANVLTF. V and J are TRBV4-1 and TRBJ2-6; 9 nucleotides align to TRBD2. This CDR3 spans 16 amino acids. CDR1 is MGHRA, CDR2 YSYEKL, per germline. Trimming at V came to 5 bases and at J to 4 bases, leaving 6 bases not matched to a gene.

This clone was counted a single time. The rearrangement links TRBV7-9 to TRBJ1-2; TRBD1 might be the D (6 bases). Trimming pared 5 bases from V and 10 bases from J, leaving 14 bases between. The CDR3 totals 12 residues. Germline loops: CDR1 SEHNR, CDR2 FQNEAQ (reference sequence). The CDR3 nucleotides are TGTGCCAGCAGCCCGACAGGAGCCCTCTACACCTTC. It encodes CASSPTGALYTF.

This sequence joins TRBV6-5 and TRBJ2-6, with D unresolved. The V end was cut by 4 bases, the J end by 4 bases, with 2 bases between. The CDR3 has 12 residues. Germline CDR1 reads MNHEY; CDR2 reads SVGAGI. As DNA, the CDR3 is TGTGCCAGCAGTTCAGGGGCCAACGTCCTGACTTTC. It encodes CASSSGANVLTF.

V and J are TRBV4-1 and TRBJ2-2; D not certain. V was pared by 0 bases and J by 3 bases, with 5 bases between. CDR3 length equals 14 residues. Germline V gene lookup returns CDR1 MGHRA and CDR2 YSYEKL. The CDR3 DNA sequence: TGCGCCAGCAGCCAAGAAGGTTACACCGGGGAGCTGTTTTTT. It specifies CASSQEGYTGELFF.

V usage is TRBV10-3 and J usage is TRBJ2-5, with 7 bases aligning to TRBD1. Per the germline V gene, CDR1 is ENHRY and CDR2 is SYGVKD. V was pared by 6 bases and J by 2 bases, with 6 bases of the junction left unmatched. The CDR3 extends over 14 amino acids. The CDR3 spells CAISYGTAQETQYF. The CDR3, as DNA: TGTGCCATCAGCTACGGGACAGCTCAAGAGACCCAGTACTTC.

The chain is built from TRBV7-8 and TRBJ1-5, with D maybe TRBD1 (6 bases). CDR3 length: 13 residues. The V end lost 1 base, the J end lost 6 bases, and 7 bases lay between the germline ends. Germline V CDR1 and CDR2: SGHVS, FQNEAQ. The chain's CDR3 is CASSLGTVQPQHF. Here the CDR3 DNA reads TGTGCCAGCAGCTTAGGGACAGTTCAGCCCCAGCATTTT.

In DNA, the CDR3 is TGTGCCAGCTCACCAAATATCCGGGACAGGGCGACCGATGAGCAGTTCTTC. It is translated as CASSPNIRDRATDEQFF. V is TRBV18 and J is TRBJ2-1; 9 bases map to TRBD1. Trimming removed 2 bases from V and 8 bases from J; junction bases left unmatched: 13. Germline CDR1 is KGHSH and CDR2 is LQKENI. This CDR3 has 17 residues.

V is TRBV19 and J is TRBJ1-4; D perhaps matches TRBD1 (5 bases). Germline-derived CDR1 and CDR2 are LNHDA and SQIVND (reference sequence). The CDR3 covers 18 residues. Trimming left V 2 bases short and J 5 bases short, with 21 bases between. The CDR3 loop reads CASSITPSLRGWNEKLFF. The CDR3 region has the DNA TGTGCCAGTAGTATAACCCCCTCCCTCCGGGGCTGGAATGAAAAACTGTTTTTT. Based on the CDR3 plus reference TRBV19 and TRBJ1-4, the full variable domain is DGGITQSPKYLFRKEGQNVTLSCEQNLNHDAMYWYRQDPGQGLRLIYYSQIVNDFQKGDIAEGYSVSREKKESFPLTVTSAQKNPTAFYLCASSITPSLRGWNEKLFFGSGTQLSVL.

The chain is built from TRBV9 and TRBJ2-5; D tentatively fits TRBD1 or TRBD2 (5 bases each). CDR1 is SGDLS and CDR2 is YYNGEE in the germline V gene. The CDR3 is 14 residues long. V was pared by 1 base and J by 7 bases, with 14 bases between. As DNA, the CDR3 is TGTGCCAGCAGCGTAAACATCCGGGACGGGACCCAGTACTTC. Amino acids: CASSVNIRDGTQYF.

The chain links TRBV19 to TRBJ2-1; tentative D call: TRBD2 (6 bases). Trimming took off 5 bases at V and 1 base at J, with 12 bases between the two ends. This CDR3 comprises 15 residues. The germline V gene has CDR1 LNHDA and CDR2 SQIVND (reference sequence). The CDR3 spells CASSPDRESYNEQFF. CDR3 DNA sequence: TGTGCCAGTAGTCCAGATCGGGAGTCCTACAATGAGCAGTTCTTC. Full variable domain (rest looked up from reference TRBV19 and TRBJ2-1): DGGITQSPKYLFRKEGQNVTLSCEQNLNHDAMYWYRQDPGQGLRLIYYSQIVNDFQKGDIAEGYSVSREKKESFPLTVTSAQKNPTAFYLCASSPDRESYNEQFFGPGTRLTVL.

The chain employs TRBV7-3 and TRBJ2-1, with 9 bases aligning to TRBD1. The CDR3 consists of 22 residues. The germline gives CDR1 SGHTA, CDR2 FQGTGA. J was trimmed by 3 bases and V by 2 bases; bases with no gene match: 23. The CDR3 nucleotides are TGTGCCAGCAGCTTACCCTCGGAATACGGGACAGGGTCCCCACTAAACTACAATGAGCAGTTCTTC. Translated: CASSLPSEYGTGSPLNYNEQFF.

The V and J genes are TRBV2 and TRBJ2-7; D is uncertain. Germline CDR1 is SNHLY and CDR2 is FYNNEI. Trimming cost V 7 bases and J 5 bases, with 18 bases left between them. The CDR3 is 14 amino acids. CDR3 protein: CASNSPGEFHEQYF. The CDR3 bases are TGTGCCAGCAACTCCCCTGGAGAGTTCCACGAGCAGTACTTC.

The gene calls are TRBV11-3 and TRBJ2-1, with D perhaps matching TRBD1 or TRBD2 (5 bases each). V was shortened by 4 bases and J by 4 bases, with 14 bases between the two germline ends. This CDR3 has 15 residues. Germline assignment: CDR1 SGHNT and CDR2 YENEEA. For the CDR3, the DNA is TGTGCCAGCAGCTCGGGAAGGGGCGATTACAATGAGCAGTTCTTC. Translation gives CASSSGRGDYNEQFF.

The V gene is TRBV15, the J gene TRBJ1-1; tentatively, D is TRBD1 (5 bases). This CDR3 is built from 12 residues. V lost 4 bases to trimming and J lost 3 bases, with 6 bases between them. Germline V CDR1 and CDR2: LNHNV, YYDKDF (reference sequence). The CDR3 DNA sequence: TGTGCCACCAGCAACAGGTACACTGAAGCTTTCTTT. It yields the protein CATSNRYTEAFF.

This rearrangement joins TRBV18 to TRBJ2-1; 8 bases fit TRBD1. Germline V CDR1 and CDR2: KGHSH, LQKENI. V trimming: 0 bases; J trimming: 4 bases; junction bases outside the gene matches: 2. CDR3 length: 15 amino acids. This chain's CDR3 is CASSPPTGGYNEQFF. The CDR3, as DNA: TGTGCCAGCTCACCACCTACAGGGGGTTACAATGAGCAGTTCTTC.

The chain links TRBV7-2 to TRBJ1-1; D call uncertain. CDR1 is SGHTA, CDR2 FQGNSA, per germline. V was cut by 4 bases and J by 8 bases, with 8 bases left in between. This CDR3 has 11 amino acids. The DNA of the CDR3 is TGTGCCAGCAGCTCCCGGTGGGAAGCTTTCTTT. It codes for CASSSRWEAFF.

The chain carries TRBV7-2 and TRBJ1-2, with D perhaps matching TRBD1 (6 bases). Germline loops: CDR1 SGHTA, CDR2 FQGNSA. This CDR3 comprises 14 residues. V was pared by 4 bases and J by 10 bases, with 19 bases between. The CDR3 is CASSSPATGTVYTF. In DNA, the CDR3 is TGTGCCAGCAGCTCACCGGCGACAGGTACAGTCTACACCTTC.

The chain joins TRBV19 to TRBJ1-1; TRBD1 matches 8 bases. Germline V gives CDR1 LNHDA, CDR2 SQIVND (reference sequence). V shed 6 bases and J 5 bases; nucleotides not matched to a gene: 2. This CDR3 is built from 12 residues. The CDR3 coding sequence is TGTGCCAGTAGGACAGGGGTGACTGAAGCTTTCTTT. This codes for CASRTGVTEAFF.

The V gene is TRBV7-9, the J gene TRBJ2-4, with D possibly being TRBD2 (6 bases). The CDR3 is 15 residues long. Germline CDR1 and CDR2: SEHNR and FQNEAQ (reference sequence). The ends were cut back, 5 bases at V and 0 bases at J, with 11 bases in the middle. CDR3 sequence (DNA): TGTGCCAGCAGCCCCGGGGGAGTAGCCAAAAACATTCAGTACTTC. Protein product: CASSPGGVAKNIQYF.

V usage is TRBV7-9 and J usage is TRBJ2-3, with no clear D. Germline V gene lookup returns CDR1 SEHNR and CDR2 FQNEAQ (reference sequence). The CDR3 runs 13 residues. Trimming took off 5 bases at V and 6 bases at J, with 12 bases between the two ends. The CDR3 nucleotides read TGTGCCAGCAGCCTTGGGCGTGGGGATACGCAGTATTTT. The encoded protein is CASSLGRGDTQYF.

The chain joins TRBV29-1 to TRBJ2-3; no clear D gene. The germline gives CDR1 SQVTM, CDR2 ANQGSEA. Trimming shortened V by 6 bases and J by 2 bases, and 15 bases separated the two germline ends. The CDR3 runs 14 residues. In DNA form, the CDR3 reads TGCAGCGTCGCCATTCTACTTTCCACAGATACGCAGTATTTT. Amino acid sequence: CSVAILLSTDTQYF.

The chain employs TRBV5-5 and TRBJ2-5; 7 nucleotides line up with TRBD2. The germline gives CDR1 SGHKS, CDR2 YYEKEE (reference sequence). Unmatched junction bases numbered 4, after V lost 5 bases and J lost 3 bases. The CDR3 spans 13 residues. CDR3 in amino acids: CASSLRGEETQYF. CDR3 coding DNA: TGTGCCAGCAGTTTACGGGGGGAAGAGACCCAGTACTTC.

The V gene is TRBV12-5, the J gene TRBJ2-5, with TRBD2 matching 9 bases. V lost 1 base to trimming and J lost 1 base; unmatched junction nucleotides: 1. Germline V gives CDR1 LGHNT, CDR2 FRNRAP. There are 15 residues in the CDR3. CDR3 nucleotides: TGTGCTAGTGGTTTGGGACTAGCGGTCCAAGAGACCCAGTACTTC. Its protein product is CASGLGLAVQETQYF.

This clone appeared once. The chain is built from TRBV28 and TRBJ1-5; the match to TRBD1 covers 7 bases. The CDR3 is made up of 15 amino acids. Germline CDR1 is MDHEN and CDR2 is SYDVKM. V gave up 5 bases and J gave up 1 base; unmatched junction bases: 5. CDR3 loop: CASSKGTVSNQPQHF. The DNA of the CDR3 is TGTGCCAGCAGTAAAGGGACAGTGAGCAATCAGCCCCAGCATTTT.

The gene calls are TRBV11-3 and TRBJ2-2; unclear D gene. The CDR3 has 11 residues. In germline, CDR1 is SGHNT, CDR2 YENEEA. The V gene lost 3 bases and the J gene lost 6 bases, with 2 bases spanning the gap. This CDR3 reads CASSFAGELFF. The CDR3 nucleotides are TGTGCCAGCAGCTTTGCCGGGGAGCTGTTTTTT.

The chain has TRBV19 and TRBJ2-5, with no clear D. This CDR3 has 16 amino acids. Trimming took 7 bases from V and 5 from J, leaving 23 bases between them. Germline CDR1 is LNHDA and CDR2 is SQIVND (reference sequence). CDR3: CASTPSGGSLSETQYF. DNA for the CDR3: TGTGCCAGTACCCCAAGTGGTGGCAGCCTCTCCGAGACCCAGTACTTC. Using reference TRBV19 and TRBJ2-5 for the parts outside the CDR3, the full variable domain is DGGITQSPKYLFRKEGQNVTLSCEQNLNHDAMYWYRQDPGQGLRLIYYSQIVNDFQKGDIAEGYSVSREKKESFPLTVTSAQKNPTAFYLCASTPSGGSLSETQYFGPGTRLLVL.

The rearrangement uses TRBV7-6 and TRBJ2-4; tentative D call: TRBD1 (5 bases). Germline V lookup: CDR1 SGHVS, CDR2 FNYEAQ. The CDR3 contains 14 residues. V was clipped by 6 bases and J by 5 bases, with 14 bases between them. CDR3 region: CASSLADRENIQYF. CDR3 DNA: TGTGCCAGCAGTTTGGCCGACAGAGAAAACATTCAGTACTTC. Full variable domain (rest looked up from reference TRBV7-6 and TRBJ2-4): GAGVSQSPRYKVTKRGQDVALRCDPISGHVSLYWYRQALGQGPEFLTYFNYEAQQDKSGLPNDRFSAERPEGSISTLTIQRTEQRDSAMYRCASSLADRENIQYFGAGTRLSVL.

The chain is built from TRBV27 and TRBJ1-1; possibly TRBD1 for D (6 bases). The CDR3 runs 15 residues. The germline gives CDR1 MNHEY, CDR2 SMNVEV (reference sequence). V shed 2 bases and J shed 5 bases, with 15 bases lying between them. The CDR3: CASSLSGGPWTEAFF. The CDR3 nucleotides read TGTGCCAGCAGTTTAAGTGGGGGCCCGTGGACTGAAGCTTTCTTT.